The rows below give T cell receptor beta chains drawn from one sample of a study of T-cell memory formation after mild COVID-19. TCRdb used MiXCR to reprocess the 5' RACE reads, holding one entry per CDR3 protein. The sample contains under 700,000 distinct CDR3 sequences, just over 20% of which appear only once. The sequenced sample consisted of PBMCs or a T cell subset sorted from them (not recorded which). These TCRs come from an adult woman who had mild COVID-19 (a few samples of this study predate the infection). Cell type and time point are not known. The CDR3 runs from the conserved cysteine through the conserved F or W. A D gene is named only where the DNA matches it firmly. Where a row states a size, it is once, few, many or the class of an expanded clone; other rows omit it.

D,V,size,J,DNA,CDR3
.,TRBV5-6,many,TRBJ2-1,TGTGCCAGCAGCTTGGTTACCAATGAGCAGTTCTTC,CASSLVTNEQFF
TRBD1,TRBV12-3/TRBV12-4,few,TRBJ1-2,TGTGCCAGCAGCTCGGGACAGCAATTCTATGGCTACACCTTC,CASSSGQQFYGYTF
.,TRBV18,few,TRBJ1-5,TGTGCCAGCTCTTTGACCAGGGAGGATCAGCCCCAGCATTTT,CASSLTREDQPQHF
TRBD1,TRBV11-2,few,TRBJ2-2,TGTGCCAGCAGCTATGACAGGGGAAACACCGGGGAGCTGTTTTTT,CASSYDRGNTGELFF
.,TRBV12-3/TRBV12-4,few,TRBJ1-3,TGTGCCAGCAGCCGGGTGGCTGGAAACACCATATATTTT,CASSRVAGNTIYF
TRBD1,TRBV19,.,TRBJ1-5,TGTGCCAGTAATGGCAGACAGGGGTATCAGCCCCAGCATTTT,CASNGRQGYQPQHF
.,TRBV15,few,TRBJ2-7,TGTGCCACCAGCAGAGAAGTTAGGACAAATTTTGTCTACGAGCAGTACTTC,CATSREVRTNFVYEQYF
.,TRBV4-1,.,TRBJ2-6,TGCGCCAGCAGCCAAGGTACAGGGATCTCTGGGGCCAACGTCCTGACTTTC,CASSQGTGISGANVLTF
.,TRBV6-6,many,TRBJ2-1,TGTGCCACCGAAGGAGGAACCTACAATGAGCAGTTCTTC,CATEGGTYNEQFF
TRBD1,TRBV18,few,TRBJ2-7,TGTGCCAGCTCACCGAATCAGGGGGACGAGCAGTACTTC,CASSPNQGDEQYF
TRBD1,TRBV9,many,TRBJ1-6,TGTGCCAGCAGCCCAAGGACAGGGCAGGGTAATTCACCCCTCCACTTT,CASSPRTGQGNSPLHF
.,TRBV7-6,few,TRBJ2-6,TGTGCCAGCAGCTTAGTGGCAGGGACCGCCTCTGGGGCCAACGTCCTGACTTTC,CASSLVAGTASGANVLTF
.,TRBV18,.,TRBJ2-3,TGTGCCAGCTCACCAGGAACGGGGGGCCGGCTGGATACGCAGTATTTT,CASSPGTGGRLDTQYF
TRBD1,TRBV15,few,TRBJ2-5,TGTGCCACCAGCAGAACGACAGGGGTAGGCTCGGAGACCCAGTACTTC,CATSRTTGVGSETQYF